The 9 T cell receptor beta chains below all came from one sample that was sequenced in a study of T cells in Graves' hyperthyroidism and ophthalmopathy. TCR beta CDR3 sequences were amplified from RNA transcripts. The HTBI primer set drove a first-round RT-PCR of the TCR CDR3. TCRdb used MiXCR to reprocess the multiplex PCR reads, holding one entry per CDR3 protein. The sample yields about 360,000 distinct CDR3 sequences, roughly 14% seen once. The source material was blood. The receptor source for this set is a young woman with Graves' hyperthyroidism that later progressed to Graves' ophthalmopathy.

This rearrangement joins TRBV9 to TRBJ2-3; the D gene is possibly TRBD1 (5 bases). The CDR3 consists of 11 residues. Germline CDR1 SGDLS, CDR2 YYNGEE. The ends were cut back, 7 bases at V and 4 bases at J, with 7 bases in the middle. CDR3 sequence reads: CASQGADTQYF. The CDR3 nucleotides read TGTGCCAGCCAAGGGGCAGATACGCAGTATTTT.

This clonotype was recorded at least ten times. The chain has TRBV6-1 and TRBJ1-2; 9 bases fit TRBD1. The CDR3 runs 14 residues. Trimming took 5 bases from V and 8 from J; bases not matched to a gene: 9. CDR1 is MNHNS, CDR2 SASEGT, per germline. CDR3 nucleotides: TGTGCCAGCAGTTATACGGACAGGGGCGTCGGCTACACCTTC. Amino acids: CASSYTDRGVGYTF.

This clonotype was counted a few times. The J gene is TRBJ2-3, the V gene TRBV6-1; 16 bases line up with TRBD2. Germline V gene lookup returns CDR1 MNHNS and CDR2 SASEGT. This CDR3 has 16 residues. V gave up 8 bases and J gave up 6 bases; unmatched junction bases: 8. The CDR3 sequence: CASVGTSGRAGDTQYF. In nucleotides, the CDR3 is TGTGCCAGCGTTGGGACTAGCGGGAGGGCCGGGGATACGCAGTATTTT.

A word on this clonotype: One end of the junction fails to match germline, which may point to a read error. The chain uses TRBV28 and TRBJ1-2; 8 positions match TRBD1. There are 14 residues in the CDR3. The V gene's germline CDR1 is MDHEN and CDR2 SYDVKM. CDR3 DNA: TGTGCCAGCAGTCCGGACAGGGATAACTATGGCTACGCCTTC. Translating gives CASSPDRDNYGYAF.

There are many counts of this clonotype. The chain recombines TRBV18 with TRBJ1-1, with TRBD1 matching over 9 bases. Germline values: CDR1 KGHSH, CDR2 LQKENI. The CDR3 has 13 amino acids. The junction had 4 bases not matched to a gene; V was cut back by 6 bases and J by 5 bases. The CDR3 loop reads CASSPTGGTEAFF. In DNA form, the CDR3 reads TGTGCCAGCTCCCCGACAGGGGGGACTGAAGCTTTCTTT.

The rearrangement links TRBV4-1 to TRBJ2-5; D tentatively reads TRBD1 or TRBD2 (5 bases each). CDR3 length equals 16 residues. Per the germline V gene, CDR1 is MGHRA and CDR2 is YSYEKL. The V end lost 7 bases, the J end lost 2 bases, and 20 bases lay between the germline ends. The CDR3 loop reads CASTRSSGGLQETQYF. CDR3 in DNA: TGCGCCAGCACCCGTTCTTCTGGGGGTTTACAAGAGACCCAGTACTTC.

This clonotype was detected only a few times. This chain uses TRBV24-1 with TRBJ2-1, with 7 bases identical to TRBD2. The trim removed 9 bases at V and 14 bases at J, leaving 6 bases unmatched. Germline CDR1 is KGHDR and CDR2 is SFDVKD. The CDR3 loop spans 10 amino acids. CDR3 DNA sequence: TGTGCCACCCTGGGGACTAACGAGTTCTTC. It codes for CATLGTNEFF.

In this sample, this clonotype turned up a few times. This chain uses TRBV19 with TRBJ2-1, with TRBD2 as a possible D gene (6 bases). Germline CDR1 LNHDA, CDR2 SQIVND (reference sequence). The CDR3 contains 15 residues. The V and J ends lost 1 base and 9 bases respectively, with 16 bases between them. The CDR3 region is CASSIGSGTTGEQFF. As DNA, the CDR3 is TGTGCCAGTAGTATAGGTAGCGGCACGACGGGTGAGCAGTTCTTC.

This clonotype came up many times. The CDR3 coding sequence is TGTGCCAGCAGACCTCTAGCGGGGATCACAGATACGCAGTATTTT. It is translated as CASRPLAGITDTQYF. The chain has TRBV2 and TRBJ2-3; TRBD2 matches 9 bases. The CDR3 is made up of 15 amino acids. The V and J ends lost 6 bases and 2 bases, in that order; junction bases with no gene match: 6. Per the germline V gene, CDR1 is SNHLY and CDR2 is FYNNEI.